This T cell receptor (beta chain) was captured by sequencing in a study of T cells after yellow fever vaccination. TCRdb reprocessed the 5' RACE reads via MiXCR and lists one record per CDR3 protein. The sample shows a few hundred thousand distinct CDR3 sequences, around 6.8% of them seen only once. The length of the CDR3 is 15 residues. The V gene lost 4 bases and the J gene lost 8 bases, with 17 bases spanning the gap. CDR1 and CDR2 from the germline V gene are MNHEY and SVGEGT. This chain uses TRBV6-2 or TRBV6-3 with TRBJ1-4; weak D call: TRBD1 (5 bases). Material: PBMCs, obtained approximately 40 days after the first yellow fever vaccination. The sequence was collected from a man younger than 35 who received the YFV17D yellow fever vaccine. This chain's CDR3 is CASSFNGLRGEKLFF. CDR3 DNA sequence: TGTGCCAGCAGTTTCAACGGACTGAGGGGCGAAAAACTGTTTTTT.